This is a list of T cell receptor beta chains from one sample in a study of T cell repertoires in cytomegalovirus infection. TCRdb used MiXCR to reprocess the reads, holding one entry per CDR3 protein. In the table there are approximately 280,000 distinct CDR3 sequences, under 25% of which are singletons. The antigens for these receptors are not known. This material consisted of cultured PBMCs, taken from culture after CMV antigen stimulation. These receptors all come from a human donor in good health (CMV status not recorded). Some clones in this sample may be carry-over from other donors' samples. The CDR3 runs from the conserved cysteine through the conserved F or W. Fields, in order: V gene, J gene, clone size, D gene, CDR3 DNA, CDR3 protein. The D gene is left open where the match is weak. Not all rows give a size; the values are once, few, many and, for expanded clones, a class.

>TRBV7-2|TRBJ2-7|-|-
TGTGCCAGCAGCTTAGATGATATTAATTACGAGCAGTACTTC
CASSLDDINYEQYF
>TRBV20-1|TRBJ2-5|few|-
TGCAGTGCTAGCCAGATGGAGACCCAGTACTTC
CSASQMETQYF
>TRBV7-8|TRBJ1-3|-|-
TGTGCCAGCAGCCGGGGACGGAGCTCTGGAAACACCATATATTTT
CASSRGRSSGNTIYF
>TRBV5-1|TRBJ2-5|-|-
TGCGCCAGCAGCTCTTCCCCCCAGTTCCTGGGAGAGACCCAGTACTTC
CASSSSPQFLGETQYF
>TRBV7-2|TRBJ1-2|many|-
TGTGCCAGCAGCTTAGCGAGGACTGGGGGCTACACCTTC
CASSLARTGGYTF
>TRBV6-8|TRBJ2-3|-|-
TGTGCCAGCAGTTACTCGATGAATGGAATAAGCACAGATACGCAGTATTTT
CASSYSMNGISTDTQYF
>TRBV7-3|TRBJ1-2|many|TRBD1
TGTGCCAGCAGCAGAAGCAGGGGGCCGGACTATGGCTACACCTTC
CASSRSRGPDYGYTF
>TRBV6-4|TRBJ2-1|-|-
TGTGCCAGCAGTTACGATTTCGGGACACGAAGGTTCTTC
CASSYDFGTRRFF
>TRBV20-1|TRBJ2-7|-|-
TGCAGTGCCCGGGAATGGACGGAGATTGCTTATGGGCAGTACTTC
CSAREWTEIAYGQYF
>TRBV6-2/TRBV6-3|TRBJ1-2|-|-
TGTGCCAGCAGTTATTTGGGAGCTAACTATGGCTACACCTTC
CASSYLGANYGYTF
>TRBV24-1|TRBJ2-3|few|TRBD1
TGTGCCACCAGAGACAGGGGCCTACCCACCGGTACGCAGTATTTT
CATRDRGLPTGTQYF
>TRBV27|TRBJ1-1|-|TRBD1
TGTGCCAGCACCTCAGTACAGGGGTATACTGAAGCTTTCTTT
CASTSVQGYTEAFF
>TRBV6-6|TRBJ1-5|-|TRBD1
TGTGCCAGCGCTCCGTTGATCGGGACAGTCAATCAGCCCCAGCATTTT
CASAPLIGTVNQPQHF
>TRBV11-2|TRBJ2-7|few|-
TGTGCCACGGTAGCGGAGGACTACGAGCAGTACTTC
CATVAEDYEQYF
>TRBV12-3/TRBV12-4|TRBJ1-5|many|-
TGTGCCAGCAGTTTAGATCTTCAGCCCCAGCATTTT
CASSLDLQPQHF
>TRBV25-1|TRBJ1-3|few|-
TGTGCCAGCAGGGGACCTCCTGGAAACACCATATATTTT
CASRGPPGNTIYF
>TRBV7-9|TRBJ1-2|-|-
TGTGCCAGCAGCTCCCTGATAAAACCCGACTATGGCTACACCTTC
CASSSLIKPDYGYTF
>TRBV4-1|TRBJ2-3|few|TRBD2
TGCGCCAGCTCTTCCAGTGGGCGGGAGGGCAATACGCAGTATTTT
CASSSSGREGNTQYF
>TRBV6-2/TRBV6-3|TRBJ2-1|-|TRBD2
TGTGCCAGCAGCTATCTTCCGCTTAGACTAGCGGGAGGAACCTACAATGAGCAGTTCTTC
CASSYLPLRLAGGTYNEQFF
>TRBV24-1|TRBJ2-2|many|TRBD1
TGTGCCACCAGTGATTTAGAGGGGACAGGGGGAGATACCGGGGAGCTGTTTTTT
CATSDLEGTGGDTGELFF
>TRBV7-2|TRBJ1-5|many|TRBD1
TGTGCCAGCAGCTACTCCGGGACAGCCGGCCGGGGTCAGCCCCAGCATTTT
CASSYSGTAGRGQPQHF
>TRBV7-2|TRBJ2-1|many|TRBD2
TGTGCCAGCAGCTTAGGGGGGGGTAGCGCCTACAATGAGCAGTTCTTC
CASSLGGGSAYNEQFF
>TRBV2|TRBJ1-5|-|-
TGTGCCAGCAGGGGGAGGGCCAATTATCAGCCCCAGCATTTT
CASRGRANYQPQHF
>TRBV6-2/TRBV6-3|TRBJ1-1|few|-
TGTGCCATCTCAAGGGGACTAGCGGGAGGATTTAACACTGAAGCTTTCTTT
CAISRGLAGGFNTEAFF
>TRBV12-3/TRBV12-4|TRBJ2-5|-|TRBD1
TGTGCCAGCACTTCCCACGACAGGGCGGGAGAGACCCAGTACTTC
CASTSHDRAGETQYF
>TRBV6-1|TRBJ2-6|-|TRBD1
TGTGCCAGCAGTCCCCGACAGGGGGCCATCTCTGGGGCCAACGTCCTGACTTTC
CASSPRQGAISGANVLTF
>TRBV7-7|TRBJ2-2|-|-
TGTGCTAGCAGCTCGAAGACTTCCGCGAACACCGGGGAGCTGTTTTTT
CASSSKTSANTGELFF
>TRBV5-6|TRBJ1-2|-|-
TGTGCCAGCACCCGACGGGGAGAGTGGGGCTACACCTTC
CASTRRGEWGYTF
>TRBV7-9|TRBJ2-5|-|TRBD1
TGTGCCAGCAGCGCGGGACAGGGGTGGCAGACCCAGTACTTC
CASSAGQGWQTQYF
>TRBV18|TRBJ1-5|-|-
TGTGCCAGCTCACCAACCGCCCGCGGCAATCAGCCCCAGCATTTT
CASSPTARGNQPQHF
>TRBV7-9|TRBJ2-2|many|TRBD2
TGTGCCAGCAGCTTAACTAGCGGGAGCGGGAACACCGGGGAGCTGTTTTTT
CASSLTSGSGNTGELFF